The 25 T cell receptor beta chains below all came from one sample that was sequenced in a study of blood T cells in healthy people across ages. A second about 6 to 12 cycle PCR used barcoded and J-beta primers. Via MiXCR, TCRdb re-called the 5' RACE reads, giving one row per CDR3 protein. The sample lists some 860,000 distinct CDR3 sequences, just over 55% occurring once. Sequencing was carried out using blood. Source of these receptors: a man aged 35 to 55 in good health.

The chain links TRBV6-2 or TRBV6-3 to TRBJ1-1; D remains unclear. Germline-derived CDR1 and CDR2 are MNHEY and SVGEGT. V lost 7 bases and J 0 bases, leaving 15 bases between the germline ends. This CDR3 contains 15 residues. The CDR3 nucleotides read TGTGCCAGCACATTCGGACTGTTGTTGAACACTGAAGCTTTCTTT. This gives the protein CASTFGLLLNTEAFF.

The chain recombines TRBV2 with TRBJ2-7, with D tentatively TRBD1 or TRBD2 (6 bases each). V was pared by 5 bases and J by 0 bases, with 14 bases between. The CDR3 totals 15 residues. The germline CDR1 and CDR2 sequences are SNHLY and FYNNEI. The CDR3 reads CASSYEGGGSYEQYF. The CDR3 region has the DNA TGTGCCAGCAGTTACGAGGGGGGAGGCTCCTACGAGCAGTACTTC.

This clonotype was picked up a small number of times. The rearrangement joins TRBV7-2 to TRBJ1-2; D gene unclear. The CDR3 length is 12 residues. From germline, CDR1 is SGHTA and CDR2 FQGNSA. With 4 bases removed from V and 8 bases from J, the gap between germline ends came to 11 bases. This chain's CDR3 is CASSYRITGYTF. CDR3 DNA: TGTGCCAGCAGCTACCGGATTACGGGCTACACCTTC.

This clonotype has more than one count but fewer than ten. CDR3 DNA: TGTGCCAGCAGCTCCAGCTGGACAGCCCTAGCCAAAAACATTCAGTACTTC. Amino acid sequence: CASSSSWTALAKNIQYF. The V gene is TRBV7-2, the J gene TRBJ2-4; TRBD1 is a possible D gene (6 bases). The CDR3 spans 17 residues. Germline assignment: CDR1 SGHTA and CDR2 FQGNSA. Deletions cut 4 bases from V and 0 bases from J, with 16 bases between.

This clonotype has more than one count but fewer than ten. This chain connects TRBV24-1 to TRBJ2-7, with 11 bases matching TRBD2. Germline V lookup: CDR1 KGHDR, CDR2 SFDVKD. The CDR3 is made up of 13 amino acids. The V segment lost 9 bases and the J segment 1 base; nucleotides outside the gene matches: 1. CDR3 loop: CATGTSGSYEQYF. The DNA of the CDR3 is TGTGCCACCGGGACTAGCGGTTCCTACGAGCAGTACTTC.

The V gene is TRBV7-9, the J gene TRBJ2-5; D is perhaps TRBD2 (6 bases). V dropped 5 bases and J dropped 3 bases, with 13 bases sitting between them. Germline V CDR1 and CDR2: SEHNR, FQNEAQ (reference sequence). The CDR3 is made up of 14 amino acids. The CDR3 DNA is TGTGCCAGCAGCGAGGGGACTTATGAAGAGACCCAGTACTTC. Protein: CASSEGTYEETQYF.

This clonotype appeared a few times. The CDR3: CAISSAGSTDTQYF. The CDR3 DNA is TGTGCCATCAGTTCGGCGGGGAGCACAGATACGCAGTATTTT. This chain connects TRBV10-3 to TRBJ2-3; a weak D match, TRBD2 (6 bases). V was trimmed by 5 bases and J by 0 bases, leaving 9 bases between them. Germline V gene sequence: CDR1 ENHRY, CDR2 SYGVKD. The CDR3 contains 14 residues.

The chain employs TRBV11-2 and TRBJ1-5; D is perhaps TRBD1 (6 bases). This CDR3 spans 14 amino acids. Trimming removed 8 bases at V and 1 base at J, with 12 bases between. The germline CDR1 and CDR2 sequences are SGHAT and FQNNGV. CDR3 nucleotides: TGTGCCAGCGGACCAGGGGTGAGCAATCAGCCCCAGCATTTT. This sequence encodes CASGPGVSNQPQHF.

This sequence joins TRBV4-3 and TRBJ1-1; 10 positions match TRBD1. The CDR3 sequence is 16 residues long. Germline V CDR1 and CDR2: LGHNA, YSLEER. Losses at the gene ends were 3 bases for V and 6 bases for J; bases not matched to a gene: 10. CDR3 coding DNA: TGCGCCAGCAGCCATCGCGGACAGGGGGAGCGGCCTGAAGCTTTCTTT. It specifies CASSHRGQGERPEAFF.

The CDR3 DNA reads as TGCAGTGCTAGAGATTCGGGACAGCCTACTAACTATGGCTACACCTTC. Translated: CSARDSGQPTNYGYTF. The V gene is TRBV20-1, the J gene TRBJ1-2, with 7 bases lining up with TRBD1. This CDR3 has 16 residues. Germline values: CDR1 DFQATT, CDR2 SNEGSKA (reference sequence). Trimming removed 0 bases from V and 0 bases from J; junction bases left unmatched: 7.

The chain joins TRBV10-3 to TRBJ2-3; 8 nucleotides align to TRBD1. Per germline, CDR1 ENHRY and CDR2 SYGVKD. V was clipped by 2 bases and J by 2 bases; unmatched bases: 6. The CDR3 extends over 16 amino acids. CDR3 loop: CAISEMSGGTTDTQYF. CDR3 bases: TGTGCCATCAGTGAGATGTCAGGGGGCACCACAGATACGCAGTATTTT.

This clonotype was seen once. A read error may account for a junction end that differs from germline. The gene calls are TRBV4-1 and TRBJ2-1, with TRBD2 matching 7 bases. CDR1 is MGHRA, CDR2 YSYEKL, per germline. The CDR3 loop spans 16 amino acids. The CDR3 spells CAGSQREGGANNEQFF. The CDR3 DNA reads TGCGCCGGCAGCCAACGAGAGGGAGGGGCAAACAATGAGCAGTTCTTC.

This clonotype was recorded a few times. The genes are TRBV6-5 and TRBJ1-2; the D is unclear. This CDR3 is built from 13 residues. Germline V gene sequence: CDR1 MNHEY, CDR2 SVGAGI. V dropped 4 bases and J dropped 2 bases, with 8 bases sitting between them. The CDR3 spells CASSSPKNYGYTF. The CDR3 coding sequence is TGTGCCAGCAGTTCCCCGAAAAACTATGGCTACACCTTC.

The chain couples TRBV5-1 to TRBJ2-1; 12 bases map to TRBD2. The germline CDR1 and CDR2 sequences are SGHRS and YFSETQ. The length of the CDR3 is 15 residues. Unmatched junction bases numbered 7, after V lost 3 bases and J lost 9 bases. The CDR3, as DNA: TGCGCCAGCAGCTATGAGACTAGCGGGGGAGTTGAGCAGTTCTTC. This gives the protein CASSYETSGGVEQFF. Supplemented by reference TRBV5-1 and TRBJ2-1, the full variable domain reads KAGVTQTPRYLIKTRGQQVTLSCSPISGHRSVSWYQQTPGQGLQFLFEYFSETQRNKGNFPGRFSGRQFSNSRSEMNVSTLELGDSALYLCASSYETSGGVEQFFGPGTRLTVL.

This clonotype has only one observation. V and J are TRBV20-1 and TRBJ2-7, with 8 bases identical to TRBD2. V shed 2 bases and J 0 bases; nucleotides not matched to a gene: 3. CDR1 is DFQATT and CDR2 is SNEGSKA in the germline V gene (reference sequence). The CDR3 totals 14 residues. The CDR3 reads CSARLAGTSYEQYF. Here the CDR3 DNA reads TGCAGTGCTAGACTAGCGGGCACCTCCTACGAGCAGTACTTC.

This clonotype was recorded a few times. The chain employs TRBV6-6 and TRBJ2-5, with D possibly being TRBD1 (6 bases). V dropped 8 bases and J dropped 4 bases, with 23 bases sitting between them. Germline assignment: CDR1 MNHNY and CDR2 SVGAGI (reference sequence). The CDR3 contains 16 residues. This CDR3 reads CASSRGGLQTGETQYF. DNA for the CDR3: TGTGCCAGCTCTCGAGGGGGTCTGCAAACTGGAGAGACCCAGTACTTC.

This clonotype was observed once. It may be a read error: a sequence one base away is much more abundant. The chain combines TRBV20-1 with TRBJ2-3, with a tentative D call TRBD2 (6 bases). There are 13 residues in the CDR3. Per the germline V gene, CDR1 is DFQATT and CDR2 is SNEGSKA (reference sequence). CDR3 DNA: TGCAATGCTAGATCGTCGGGAGCACATACGCAGTATTTT. Translating gives CNARSSGAHTQYF.

The chain has TRBV5-4 and TRBJ2-5, with D possibly TRBD2 on 5 matching bases. This CDR3 is 13 amino acids long. V shed 9 bases and J shed 2 bases, with 14 bases lying between them. CDR1 SGHNT and CDR2 YYREEE come from the germline V gene (reference sequence). The chain's CDR3 is CATSYGVQETQYF. CDR3 nucleotide sequence: TGTGCCACCAGTTACGGGGTACAAGAGACCCAGTACTTC.

The chain uses TRBV29-1 and TRBJ2-1, with D possibly TRBD2 on 6 matching bases. Looked up from germline, CDR1 is SQVTM and CDR2 is ANQGSEA. V was clipped by 4 bases and J by 9 bases, with 13 bases between them. The CDR3 is 12 residues long. As DNA, the CDR3 is TGCAGCGTTGTGGGTGGAGGGATTGAGCAGTTCTTC. Protein product: CSVVGGGIEQFF.

The chain links TRBV7-6 to TRBJ1-1; D possibly corresponds to TRBD1 (6 bases). V shed 5 bases and J shed 1 base, with 20 bases lying between them. The CDR3 contains 17 residues. Per germline, CDR1 SGHVS and CDR2 FNYEAQ. As DNA, the CDR3 is TGTGCCAGCAGCCCCTGGGCAGGGGTTAAGGCGAACACTGAAGCTTTCTTT. Translation gives CASSPWAGVKANTEAFF.

The chain couples TRBV2 to TRBJ2-5; D uncertain. The V and J ends lost 3 bases and 3 bases respectively, with 17 bases between them. Germline CDR1 and CDR2: SNHLY and FYNNEI. The CDR3 contains 16 residues. CDR3 protein: CASSDYGLPQKETQYF. DNA of the CDR3: TGTGCCAGCAGTGATTATGGTTTACCTCAAAAAGAGACCCAGTACTTC.

V and J are TRBV6-6 and TRBJ2-7; D may match TRBD1 or TRBD2 (5 bases each). This CDR3 has 15 residues. Germline V lookup: CDR1 MNHNY, CDR2 SVGAGI (reference sequence). V was shortened by 0 bases and J by 1 base, with 10 bases between the two germline ends. DNA for the CDR3: TGTGCCAGCAGTTACTCGAGGGGAAATTCCTACGAGCAGTACTTC. Translation: CASSYSRGNSYEQYF.

The genes are TRBV20-1 and TRBJ1-4; D is undetermined. Germline V gene lookup returns CDR1 DFQATT and CDR2 SNEGSKA (reference sequence). Trimming took off 3 bases at V and 8 bases at J, with 7 bases between the two ends. This CDR3 is 11 amino acids long. The CDR3 DNA follows: TGCAGTGCTAGTTTTTTGGAAAAACTGTTTTTT. Translating it yields CSASFLEKLFF.

This rearrangement joins TRBV12-3 or TRBV12-4 to TRBJ1-2; no reliable D call. Between the trimmed V and J ends, which lost 5 bases and 8 bases, there was a span of 15 bases. The CDR3 spans 13 residues. The CDR3 spells CASSVQAREGYTF. The CDR3 DNA is TGTGCCAGCAGTGTTCAGGCGCGGGAGGGCTACACCTTC.

The J gene is TRBJ2-1, the V gene TRBV6-2 or TRBV6-3; 8 nucleotides match TRBD2. The CDR3 contains 14 residues. CDR1 and CDR2 from the germline V gene are MNHEY and SVGEGT. The trim removed 2 bases at V and 7 bases at J, leaving 4 bases unmatched. Here the CDR3 reads CASSYIAGGNEQFF. As DNA, the CDR3 is TGTGCCAGCAGTTACATCGCGGGGGGTAATGAGCAGTTCTTC.